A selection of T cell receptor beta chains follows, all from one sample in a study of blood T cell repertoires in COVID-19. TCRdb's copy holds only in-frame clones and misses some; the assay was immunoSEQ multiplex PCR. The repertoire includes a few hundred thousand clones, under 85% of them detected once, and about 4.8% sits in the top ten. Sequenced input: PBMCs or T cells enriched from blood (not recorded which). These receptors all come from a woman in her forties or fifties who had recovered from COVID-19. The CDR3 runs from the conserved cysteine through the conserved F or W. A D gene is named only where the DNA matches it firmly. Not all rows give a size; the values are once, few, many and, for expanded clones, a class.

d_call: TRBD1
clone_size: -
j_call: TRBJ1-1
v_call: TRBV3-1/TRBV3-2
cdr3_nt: TGTGCCAGCAGCGAAGGGGGCGTGAACACTGAAGCTTTCTTT
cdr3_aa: CASSEGGVNTEAFF

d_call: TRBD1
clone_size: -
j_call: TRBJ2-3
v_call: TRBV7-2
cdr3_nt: TGTGCCAGCAGCTTAGTCTCGACAGGGGCGGATACGCAGTATTTT
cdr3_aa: CASSLVSTGADTQYF

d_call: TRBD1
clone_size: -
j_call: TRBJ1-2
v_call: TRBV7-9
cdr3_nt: TGTGCCAGCAGCCCAGCGCTCGGGGGGACAGGGGGTGACTATGGCTACACCTTC
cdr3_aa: CASSPALGGTGGDYGYTF

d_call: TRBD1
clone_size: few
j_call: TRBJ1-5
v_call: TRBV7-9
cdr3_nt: TGTGCCAGCAGCCCTGCGGGACAGAATCAGCCCCAGCATTTT
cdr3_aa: CASSPAGQNQPQHF

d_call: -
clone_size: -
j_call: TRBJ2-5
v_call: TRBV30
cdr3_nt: TGTGCCTGTGCAGATCATGTGGAGACCCAGTACTTC
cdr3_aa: CACADHVETQYF

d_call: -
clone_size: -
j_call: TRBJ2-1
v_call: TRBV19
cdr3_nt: TGTGCCAGTAGCAATGGGCTTTACAATGAGCAGTTCTTC
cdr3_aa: CASSNGLYNEQFF

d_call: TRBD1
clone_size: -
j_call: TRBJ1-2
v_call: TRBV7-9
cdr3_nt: TGTGCCAGCAGCCGGGACAGGGGTCAAAACTATGGCTACACCTTC
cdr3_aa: CASSRDRGQNYGYTF

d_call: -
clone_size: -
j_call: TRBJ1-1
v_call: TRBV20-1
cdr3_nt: TGCAGTGCTACAGTGAACACTGAAGCTTTCTTT
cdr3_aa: CSATVNTEAFF

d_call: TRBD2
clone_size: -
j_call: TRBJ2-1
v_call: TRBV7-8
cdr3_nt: TGTGCCAGCAGCTTAGCCCCCAAGACGGGAGGCTCCCTAACCTACAATGAGCAGTTCTTC
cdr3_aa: CASSLAPKTGGSLTYNEQFF

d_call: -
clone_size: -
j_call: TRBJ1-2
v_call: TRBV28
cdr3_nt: TGTGCCAGCAGACAACTAAGGTGGGGCTACACCTTC
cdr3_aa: CASRQLRWGYTF

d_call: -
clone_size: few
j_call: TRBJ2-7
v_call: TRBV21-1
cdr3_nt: TGTGCCAGCAGCACCCAAGGAGGGACGGACTCCTACGAGCAGTACTTC
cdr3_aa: CASSTQGGTDSYEQYF

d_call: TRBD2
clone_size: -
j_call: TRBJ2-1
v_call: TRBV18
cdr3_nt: TGTGCCAGCTCGTTATCTCATCCGGCCGGACTAGCGGGTACCGAGCAGTTCTTC
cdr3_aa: CASSLSHPAGLAGTEQFF

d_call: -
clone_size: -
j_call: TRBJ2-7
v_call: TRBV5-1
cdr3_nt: TGCGCCAGCAGCCCATCCGCTACCTCCTACGAGCAGTACTTC
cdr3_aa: CASSPSATSYEQYF

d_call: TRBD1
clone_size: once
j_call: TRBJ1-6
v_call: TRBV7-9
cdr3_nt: TGTGCCAGCAGCCCCCAGGGGGGTGGTTCACCCCTCCACTTT
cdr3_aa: CASSPQGGGSPLHF

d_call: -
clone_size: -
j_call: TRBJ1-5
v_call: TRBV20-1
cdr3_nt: TGCAGTGTTCAGGGTAATCAGCCCCAGCATTTT
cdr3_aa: CSVQGNQPQHF

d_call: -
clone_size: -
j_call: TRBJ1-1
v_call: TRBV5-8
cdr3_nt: TGTGCCAGCAGCTTTCAGGGGACGACTGAAGCTTTCTTT
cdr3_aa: CASSFQGTTEAFF

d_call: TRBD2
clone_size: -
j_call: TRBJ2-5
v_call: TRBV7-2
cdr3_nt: TGTGCCAGCAGCCCGTCTAGCGGTCGATATGGGACCCAGTACTTC
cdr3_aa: CASSPSSGRYGTQYF

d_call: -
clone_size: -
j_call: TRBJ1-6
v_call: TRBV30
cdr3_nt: TGTGCCTGGAGTGTACGTGAGAATAATTCACCCCTCCACTTT
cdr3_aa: CAWSVRENNSPLHF

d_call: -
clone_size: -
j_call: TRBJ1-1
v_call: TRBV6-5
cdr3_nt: TGTGCCAGCCCCACCGACCCAGGGTCGAACACTGAAGCTTTCTTT
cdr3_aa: CASPTDPGSNTEAFF

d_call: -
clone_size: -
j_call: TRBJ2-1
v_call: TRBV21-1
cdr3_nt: TGTGCCAGCAGTGAATCGGACAGAGACTACAATGAGCAGTTCTTC
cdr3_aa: CASSESDRDYNEQFF

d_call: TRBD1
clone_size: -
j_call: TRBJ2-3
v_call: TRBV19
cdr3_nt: TGTGCCAGTAGTACGACAGGGGGCTTTGCAGATACGCAGTATTTT
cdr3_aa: CASSTTGGFADTQYF

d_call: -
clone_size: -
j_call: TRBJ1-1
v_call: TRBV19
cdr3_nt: TGTGCCAGTAGTATGTACAGCATGAACACTGAAGCTTTCTTT
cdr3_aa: CASSMYSMNTEAFF

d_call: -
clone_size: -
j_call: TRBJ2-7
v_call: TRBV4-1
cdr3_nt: TGCGCCAGCAGCCACTTACAGGGCTACGAGCAGTACTTC
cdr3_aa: CASSHLQGYEQYF

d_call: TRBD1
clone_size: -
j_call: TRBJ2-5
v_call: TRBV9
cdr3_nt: TGTGCCAGCAGCGTAAACCCCATACAGGGGGCCGGCGAGGAGACCCAGTACTTC
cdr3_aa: CASSVNPIQGAGEETQYF

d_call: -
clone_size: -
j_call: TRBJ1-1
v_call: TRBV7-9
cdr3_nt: TGTGCCAGCAGCCGGCCGGGGGGGGCGGTGGGCACTGAAGCTTTCTTT
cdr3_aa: CASSRPGGAVGTEAFF

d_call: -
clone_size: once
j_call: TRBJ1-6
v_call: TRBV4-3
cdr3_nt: TGCGCCAGCAGCCAAGGAGAAAATTCACCCCTCCACTTT
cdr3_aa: CASSQGENSPLHF

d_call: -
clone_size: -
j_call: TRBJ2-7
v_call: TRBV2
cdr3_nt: TGTGCCAGCAGTGCGCAGGCTATAAGCTCCTACGAGCAGTACTTC
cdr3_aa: CASSAQAISSYEQYF

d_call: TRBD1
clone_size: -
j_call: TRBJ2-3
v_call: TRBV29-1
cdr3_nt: TGCAGTAGCGACAGGGCTGGCACAGATACGCAGTATTTT
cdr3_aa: CSSDRAGTDTQYF

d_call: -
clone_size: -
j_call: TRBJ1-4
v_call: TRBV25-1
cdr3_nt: TGTGCCAGCAGTGAATCCCCGGCCAGGGATGAAGAAAAACTGTTTTTT
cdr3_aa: CASSESPARDEEKLFF

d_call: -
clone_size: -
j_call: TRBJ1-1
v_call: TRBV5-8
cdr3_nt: TGTGCCAGCAGGACGATGCCGCCGGGACACTACACTGAAGCTTTCTTT
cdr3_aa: CASRTMPPGHYTEAFF

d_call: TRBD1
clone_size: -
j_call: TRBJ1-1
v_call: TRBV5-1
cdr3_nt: TGCGCCAGCAGCCGAGGGACAGGGAACACTGAAGCTTTCTTT
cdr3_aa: CASSRGTGNTEAFF

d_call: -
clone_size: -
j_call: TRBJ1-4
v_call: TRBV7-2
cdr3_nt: TGTGCCAGCAGCTTAGCCTCGTCGCTCGGGGAAAAACTGTTTTTT
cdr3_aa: CASSLASSLGEKLFF

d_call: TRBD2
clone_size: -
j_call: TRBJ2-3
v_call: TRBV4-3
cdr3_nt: TGCGCCAGCAGCCAAACTAGCGGGGGGGCGAATACGCAGTATTTT
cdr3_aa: CASSQTSGGANTQYF

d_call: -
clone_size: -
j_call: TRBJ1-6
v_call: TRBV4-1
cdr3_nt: TGCGCCCGCAGCCGCCCAGGGAATCCAAGGTCCTATAATTCACCCCTCCACTTT
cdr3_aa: CARSRPGNPRSYNSPLHF

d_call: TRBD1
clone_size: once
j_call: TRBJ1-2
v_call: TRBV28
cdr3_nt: TGTGCCAGCAGTCCTCCCGACAGGGCTCATGGCTACACCTTC
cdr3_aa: CASSPPDRAHGYTF

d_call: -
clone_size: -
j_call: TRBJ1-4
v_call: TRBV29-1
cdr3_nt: TGCAGCGTTTCCAGGGCCACAACTAATGAAAAACTGTTTTTT
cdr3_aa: CSVSRATTNEKLFF

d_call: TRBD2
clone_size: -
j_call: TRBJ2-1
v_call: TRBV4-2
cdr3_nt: TGTGCCAGCAGCCAAGCGGGGGGGTGGAATGAGCAGTTCTTC
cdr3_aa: CASSQAGGWNEQFF

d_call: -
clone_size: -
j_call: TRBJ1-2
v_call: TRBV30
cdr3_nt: TGTGCCTGGAGTGATTGGTCAGGGGACTATGGCTACACCTTC
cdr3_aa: CAWSDWSGDYGYTF

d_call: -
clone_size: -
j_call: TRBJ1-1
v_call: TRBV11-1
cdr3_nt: TGTGCCAGCAGCTTTGTTCGGCAGGGGAACACTGAAGCTTTCTTT
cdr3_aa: CASSFVRQGNTEAFF

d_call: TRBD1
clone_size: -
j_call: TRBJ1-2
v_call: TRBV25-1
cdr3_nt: TGTGCCAGCAGTCCTCCGACAGGGGGCGGGGGCTACACCTTC
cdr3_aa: CASSPPTGGGGYTF

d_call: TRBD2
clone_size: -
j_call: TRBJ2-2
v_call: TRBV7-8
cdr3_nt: TGTGCCAGCAGCCCCCCACTTCTAGCGGGGGGGCAGGCCAGCACCGGGGAGCTGTTTTTT
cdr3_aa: CASSPPLLAGGQASTGELFF

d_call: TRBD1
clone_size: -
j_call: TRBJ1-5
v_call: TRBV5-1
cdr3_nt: TGCGCCAGCAGCTTGGAGGGACAGCAGAGTCAGCCCCAGCATTTT
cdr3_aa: CASSLEGQQSQPQHF

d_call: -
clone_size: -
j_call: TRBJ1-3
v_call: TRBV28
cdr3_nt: TGTGCCAGCACAACTGGAAACACCATATATTTT
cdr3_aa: CASTTGNTIYF

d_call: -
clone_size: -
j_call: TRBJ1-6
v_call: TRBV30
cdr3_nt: TGTGCCTGGAGTGTATCTCTATCAGGGAATTCACCCCTCCACTTT
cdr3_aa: CAWSVSLSGNSPLHF

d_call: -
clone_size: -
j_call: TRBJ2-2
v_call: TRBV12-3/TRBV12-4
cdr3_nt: TGTGCCAGCACCCGAGGAACCGGGGAGCTGTTTTTT
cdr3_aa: CASTRGTGELFF

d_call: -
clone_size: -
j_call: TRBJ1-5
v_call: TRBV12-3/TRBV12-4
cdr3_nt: TGTGCCAGCAGTTTCGGGGGCAATCAGCCCCAGCATTTT
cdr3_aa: CASSFGGNQPQHF

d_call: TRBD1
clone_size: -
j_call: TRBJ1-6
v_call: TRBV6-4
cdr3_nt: TGTGCCAGCAGAAAAGAACGGGACAGTAATTCACCCCTCCACTTT
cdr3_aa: CASRKERDSNSPLHF

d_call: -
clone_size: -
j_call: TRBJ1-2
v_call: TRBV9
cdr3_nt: TGTGCCAGCAGCGTACCAGGCTCTTATGGCTACACCTTC
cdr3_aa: CASSVPGSYGYTF

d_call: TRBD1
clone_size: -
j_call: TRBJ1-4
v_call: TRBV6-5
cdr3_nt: TGTGCCAGCAGCCGGACAGGGAGACGTGAGGAAAAACTGTTTTTT
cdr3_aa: CASSRTGRREEKLFF

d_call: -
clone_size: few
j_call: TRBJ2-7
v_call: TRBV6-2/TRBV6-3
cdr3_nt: TGTGCCAGCAGTTATACGGACAGTCCCACCTACGAGCAGTACTTC
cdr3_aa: CASSYTDSPTYEQYF

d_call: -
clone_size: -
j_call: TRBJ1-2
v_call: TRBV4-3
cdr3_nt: TGCGCCAGCAGCCAAGATCGTTTCAATTTCAGGAAAGATGGCTACACCTTC
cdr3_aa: CASSQDRFNFRKDGYTF

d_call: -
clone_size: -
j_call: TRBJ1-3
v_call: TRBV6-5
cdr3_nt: TGTGCCAGCAGCGTCGCCATCCGGTCTGGAAACACCATATATTTT
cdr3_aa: CASSVAIRSGNTIYF

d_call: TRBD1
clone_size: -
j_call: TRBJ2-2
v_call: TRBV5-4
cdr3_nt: TGTGCCAGCAGCCAGGGACCGGGACAGGGCCGGACCGGGGAGCTGTTTTTT
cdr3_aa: CASSQGPGQGRTGELFF

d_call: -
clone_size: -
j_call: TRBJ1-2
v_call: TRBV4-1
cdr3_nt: TGCGCCAGCAGCCAAGTTTTCTCAGGGCCTGGCTACACCTTC
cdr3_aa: CASSQVFSGPGYTF